Listed below are T cell receptor beta chains from one sample, sequenced in a study of T cell changes during pregnancy in multiple sclerosis. Sequenced by immunoSEQ multiplex PCR; TCRdb stores in-frame clones only, minus some. The top ten hold 0.6% to 0.75% of the sample, which has tens of thousands of clones, approximately 91% seen once. The source was CD4+ T cells from peripheral blood mononuclear cells, collected before pregnancy. These receptors all come from a female donor with multiple sclerosis, enrolled in a pregnancy study. Both conserved end residues are part of each CDR3. The D gene is left open where the match is weak. Only part of the rows carry a size: once, few, many, or a class if the clone is expanded.

TGTGCCATCAGTGAGTCCGGGGAGGAGACCCAGTACTTC,CAISESGEETQYF,.,TRBJ2-5,TRBV10-3,.
TGTGCCAGCATTCAATGGTTGTGCAGGGGTGATAGGACCCAGCATTTT,CASIQWLCRGDRTQHF,.,TRBJ1-5,TRBV6-4,.
TGTGCCTGGAGCCGAGAGCGGGGGGCCTACAATGAGCAGTTCTTC,CAWSRERGAYNEQFF,few,TRBJ2-1,TRBV30,TRBD2
TGCAGCGCTCGCCCGGGACTAGCAGCGCATGAGCAGTTCTTC,CSARPGLAAHEQFF,.,TRBJ2-1,TRBV29-1,TRBD2
TGTGCCAGCTCACTCTCCCAACAGGAACTCTATGGCTACACCTTC,CASSLSQQELYGYTF,.,TRBJ1-2,TRBV18,.
TGTGCCAGCAGCGTAGGGGCAGGGGGCTACGAGCAGTACTTC,CASSVGAGGYEQYF,.,TRBJ2-7,TRBV9,TRBD1
TGTGCCAGCAGACTTTTCAATGAGCAGTTCTTC,CASRLFNEQFF,.,TRBJ2-1,TRBV27,.
TGTGCCAGCAGCCTCGTCCCTAGCAGCTACAATGAGCAGTTCTTC,CASSLVPSSYNEQFF,.,TRBJ2-1,TRBV6-4,.
TGTGCTAGTGGTTTGGTACGACAGCTGGGGGCTAACACTGAAGCTTTCTTT,CASGLVRQLGANTEAFF,.,TRBJ1-1,TRBV12-5,.
TGTGCCAGCAGCGCCCATGCAGGGGTCAACACTGAAGCTTTCTTT,CASSAHAGVNTEAFF,.,TRBJ1-1,TRBV9,.
TGTGCCAGCAGCTTGGACCGAACAGGGGTGGGAAACACCATATATTTT,CASSLDRTGVGNTIYF,.,TRBJ1-3,TRBV7-6,TRBD1
TGTGCCAGCAGCCTTCAGGTGAACACTGAAGCTTTCTTT,CASSLQVNTEAFF,.,TRBJ1-1,TRBV7-2,.
TGTGCTAGTGGTTTGGGGACAGACACAGATACGCAGTATTTT,CASGLGTDTDTQYF,.,TRBJ2-3,TRBV12-5,.
TGTGCCAGCAGCCGCGGGGGGCGTGTCACAGATACGCAGTATTTT,CASSRGGRVTDTQYF,.,TRBJ2-3,TRBV7-3,TRBD2
TGTGCCAGCAGCGCGAGGCACAAACCCGGTAGCGGGGGGGCCTGGGGAGATACGCAGTATTTT,CASSARHKPGSGGAWGDTQYF,.,TRBJ2-3,TRBV9,TRBD2
TGTGCCAGCACTCCAGGGCGGATAAAAGAGACCCAGTACTTC,CASTPGRIKETQYF,.,TRBJ2-5,TRBV11-1,.
TGTGCCAGCAGTTACTACCGGGACAATAGTGAAAAACTGTTTTTT,CASSYYRDNSEKLFF,.,TRBJ1-4,TRBV6-5,.
TGTGCCAGCACCGGGACAGGGCCCAATTCACCCCTCCACTTT,CASTGTGPNSPLHF,few,TRBJ1-6,TRBV6-5,TRBD1
TGTGCCAGCGGGACAGGGGGCGCAAAAGCAATGCGCACTGAAGCTTTCTTT,CASGTGGAKAMRTEAFF,.,TRBJ1-1,TRBV19,TRBD1
TGTGCCATCAGTGAGCGGGAAGTGAACACCGGGGAGCTGTTTTTT,CAISEREVNTGELFF,.,TRBJ2-2,TRBV10-3,.
TGTGCCAGCAGCGCCTTCGATGGGGGCAGCGGCTACACCTTC,CASSAFDGGSGYTF,.,TRBJ1-2,TRBV25-1,.
TGTGCTAGTGGCCCCCCGGGACAGGGGGTTTCGTATAGCAATCAGCCCCAGCATTTT,CASGPPGQGVSYSNQPQHF,.,TRBJ1-5,TRBV12-5,TRBD1
TGTGCCAGCAGCTTAGAAGAGGGTTACGAGCAGTACTTC,CASSLEEGYEQYF,.,TRBJ2-7,TRBV11-3,.
TGTGCCAGCAGTGAGGGACAGGGGAACACTGAAGCTTTCTTT,CASSEGQGNTEAFF,.,TRBJ1-1,TRBV2,TRBD1
TGTGCCAGCAGCTTAGTCCTTGTTAAGGGAGGAGAGACCCAGTACTTC,CASSLVLVKGGETQYF,.,TRBJ2-5,TRBV7-9,.
TGTGCCAGCTCTGGGGACATGAACACTGAAGCTTTCTTT,CASSGDMNTEAFF,few,TRBJ1-1,TRBV2,.
TGTGCCAGCAGCATTAGGACAGACCGTGAAGCTTTCTTT,CASSIRTDREAFF,.,TRBJ1-1,TRBV6-5,.
TGTGCCAGCAGCTCGACAGGGGGGAACACTGAAGCTTTCTTT,CASSSTGGNTEAFF,.,TRBJ1-1,TRBV11-2,TRBD1
TGTGCCAGCTCACCGACAGGGGGCCCTGAGGGCTACACCTTC,CASSPTGGPEGYTF,.,TRBJ1-2,TRBV18,TRBD1
TGCAGCCCTACAGGGATGAACACTGAAGCTTTCTTT,CSPTGMNTEAFF,.,TRBJ1-1,TRBV29-1,.
TGCGCCAGCAGCTTGGAACTTCGCGAGCAGTTCTTC,CASSLELREQFF,.,TRBJ2-1,TRBV5-1,.
TGCGCCAGCAGCCTAAGACCCCTAGCGGGACAAGAGACCCAGTACTTC,CASSLRPLAGQETQYF,.,TRBJ2-5,TRBV5-1,TRBD2
TGTGCCAGCAGCTTATTCCCAGGAAAGACGGGACAGAAGAACAATGAGCAGTTCTTC,CASSLFPGKTGQKNNEQFF,.,TRBJ2-1,TRBV7-3,TRBD1
TGCGCCAGCAGCCACCCAGGACAGGGCTCCTACGAGCAGTACTTC,CASSHPGQGSYEQYF,.,TRBJ2-7,TRBV4-1,TRBD1
TGTGCCAGCAGCTTTACCGCCCAGTCGCAGTATTTT,CASSFTAQSQYF,.,TRBJ2-3,TRBV7-2,.
TGTGCCAGCAGTTCCGGGACAGGGGGCGCCGAGCAGTACTTC,CASSSGTGGAEQYF,.,TRBJ2-7,TRBV6-5,TRBD1
TGTGCCAGCAGCGTCGGGACTAGCGGCTCTCTCACAGATACGCAGTATTTT,CASSVGTSGSLTDTQYF,few,TRBJ2-3,TRBV9,TRBD2
TGTGCCAGCAGCGGAGGACTGATACCAGCCTCTGGGGCCAACGTCCTGACTTTC,CASSGGLIPASGANVLTF,.,TRBJ2-6,TRBV5-4,.
TGTGCCAGCAGTGAACCTACAGGGGCCACCGAGACCCAGTACTTC,CASSEPTGATETQYF,.,TRBJ2-5,TRBV6-1,TRBD1
TGTGCCAGCAGCTCCGTCGGACAGGGGTATGGCTACACCTTC,CASSSVGQGYGYTF,once,TRBJ1-2,TRBV7-2,TRBD1
TGTGCCAGCTTATCCCCCCCCCAAGCTCAGCAGTTCTTC,CASLSPPQAQQFF,.,TRBJ2-1,TRBV6-5,.
TGTGCCAGCAGTTGGGGGGGGCCTCAAGAGACCCAGTACTTC,CASSWGGPQETQYF,.,TRBJ2-5,TRBV7-2,.
TGTGCCAGCAGCAAAGGGCGTCACAGACCAAAAGGGGTAAGCTCCTATAATTCACCCCTCCACTTT,CASSKGRHRPKGVSSYNSPLHF,.,TRBJ1-6,TRBV21-1,.
TGTGCCAGCAGGGATAGCGGATTGAACACCGGGGAGCTGTTTTTT,CASRDSGLNTGELFF,.,TRBJ2-2,TRBV2,.
TGTGCCAGCAGCATGACAGGGAACACTGAAGCTTTCTTT,CASSMTGNTEAFF,.,TRBJ1-1,TRBV11-3,.
TGTGCCAGCAGCCCGCCTGGGACAGAGGACGGCTACGAGCAGTACTTC,CASSPPGTEDGYEQYF,.,TRBJ2-7,TRBV13,TRBD1
TGTGCCAGCTCCGAGGCGGGCGGCTATGGCTACACCTTC,CASSEAGGYGYTF,.,TRBJ1-2,TRBV18,.
TGTGCCAGCAGCCGCCAACAGGGGATGGGAACTGAAGCTTTCTTT,CASSRQQGMGTEAFF,.,TRBJ1-1,TRBV5-6,TRBD1
TGTGCCAGCCTACGGGTAGCAGGGGACTATGGCTACACCTTC,CASLRVAGDYGYTF,.,TRBJ1-2,TRBV18,.
TGTGCCAGCAGCTCGACAGGGCGGCAAGAGACCCAGTACTTC,CASSSTGRQETQYF,.,TRBJ2-5,TRBV7-9,TRBD1
TGTGCCAGTAGCACCGGGACAGGAACTCACGAGCAGTACTTC,CASSTGTGTHEQYF,.,TRBJ2-7,TRBV19,TRBD1
TGTGCCAGCAGCCGGGACAGCCGCACAGATACGCAGTATTTT,CASSRDSRTDTQYF,.,TRBJ2-3,TRBV14,TRBD1
TGTGCCAGCAGCTTAGGCACAGGGTCGAATCAGCCCCAGCATTTT,CASSLGTGSNQPQHF,.,TRBJ1-5,TRBV7-2,.
TGTGCCAGTACCAGGCAGGGTCAAGATACGCAGTATTTT,CASTRQGQDTQYF,.,TRBJ2-3,TRBV19,.
TGTGCCAGCACCGACGGCGGGACAGGGGCGGAAGGAGTGAATTCACCCCTCCACTTT,CASTDGGTGAEGVNSPLHF,.,TRBJ1-6,TRBV9,TRBD1
TGTGCCAGTAGGACAGATACGTACACTGAAGCTTTCTTT,CASRTDTYTEAFF,few,TRBJ1-1,TRBV19,.